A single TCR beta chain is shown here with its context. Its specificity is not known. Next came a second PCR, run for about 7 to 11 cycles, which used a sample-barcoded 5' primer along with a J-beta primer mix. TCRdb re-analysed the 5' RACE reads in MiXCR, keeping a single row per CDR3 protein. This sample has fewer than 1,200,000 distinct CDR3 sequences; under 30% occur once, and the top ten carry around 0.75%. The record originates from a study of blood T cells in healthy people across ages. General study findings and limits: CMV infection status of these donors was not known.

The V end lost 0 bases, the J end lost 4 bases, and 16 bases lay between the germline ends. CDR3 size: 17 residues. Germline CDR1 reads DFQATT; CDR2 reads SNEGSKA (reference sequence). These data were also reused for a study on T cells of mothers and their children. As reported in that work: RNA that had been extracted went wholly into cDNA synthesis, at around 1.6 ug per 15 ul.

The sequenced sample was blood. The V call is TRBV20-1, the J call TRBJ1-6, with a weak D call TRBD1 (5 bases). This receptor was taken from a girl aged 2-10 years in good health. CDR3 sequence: CSARESRARIYNSPLHF. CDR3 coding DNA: TGCAGTGCTAGAGAATCCAGGGCCCGCATATATAATTCACCCCTCCACTTT.